This T cell receptor beta chain came from a study of shared clonotypes between healthy human individuals. Study-wide points: Naive subsets typically showed greater estimated richness than memory subsets. Clonotypes shared by all four sorted-subset donors had higher generation probabilities than non-shared clonotypes. The naive CD4 repertoires of four donors were compared, and around 4.7% of clonotypes were shared.

Method: immunoSEQ multiplex PCR; TCRdb's copy keeps in-frame clones and lacks some. Among tens of thousands of clones, about 64% were seen once, and the ten largest hold approximately 56%. The length of the CDR3 is 15 residues. Trimming at V came to 6 bases and at J to 1 base, leaving 6 bases not matched to a gene. Germline CDR1 is MDHEN and CDR2 is SYDVKM. In CD8 memory, CD45RO+ cells were put together with CCR7-negative CD45RA+ TemRA cells. Remarks on this clone: The antigen remains unidentified.

This TCR came from a man aged 25 to 40 in good health. The gene calls are TRBV28 and TRBJ2-7, with TRBD1 matching over 10 bases. What was sequenced was memory CD8+ T cells sorted from blood. Subset here: CD45RO+ cells pooled with CCR7-negative TemRA cells. This chain's CDR3 is CASSGTGEGSYEQYF. Written as DNA, the CDR3 is TGTGCCAGCAGCGGGACAGGGGAAGGGTCCTACGAGCAGTACTTC.